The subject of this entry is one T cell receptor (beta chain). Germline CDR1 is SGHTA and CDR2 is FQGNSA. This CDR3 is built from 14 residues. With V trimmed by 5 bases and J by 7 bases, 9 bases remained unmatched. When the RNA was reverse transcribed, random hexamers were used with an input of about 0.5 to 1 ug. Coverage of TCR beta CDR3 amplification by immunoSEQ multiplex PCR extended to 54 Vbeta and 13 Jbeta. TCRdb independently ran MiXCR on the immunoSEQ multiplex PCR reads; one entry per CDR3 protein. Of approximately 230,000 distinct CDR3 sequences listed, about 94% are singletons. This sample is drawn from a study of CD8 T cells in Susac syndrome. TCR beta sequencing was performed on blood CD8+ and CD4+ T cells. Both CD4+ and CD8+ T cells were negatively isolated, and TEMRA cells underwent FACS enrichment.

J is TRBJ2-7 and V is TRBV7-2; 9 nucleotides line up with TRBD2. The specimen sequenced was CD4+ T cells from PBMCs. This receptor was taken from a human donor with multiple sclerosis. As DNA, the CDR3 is TGTGCCAGCAGCGCCCGGACTAGCGTCTTTGAGCAGTACGTC. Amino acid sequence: CASSARTSVFEQYV.